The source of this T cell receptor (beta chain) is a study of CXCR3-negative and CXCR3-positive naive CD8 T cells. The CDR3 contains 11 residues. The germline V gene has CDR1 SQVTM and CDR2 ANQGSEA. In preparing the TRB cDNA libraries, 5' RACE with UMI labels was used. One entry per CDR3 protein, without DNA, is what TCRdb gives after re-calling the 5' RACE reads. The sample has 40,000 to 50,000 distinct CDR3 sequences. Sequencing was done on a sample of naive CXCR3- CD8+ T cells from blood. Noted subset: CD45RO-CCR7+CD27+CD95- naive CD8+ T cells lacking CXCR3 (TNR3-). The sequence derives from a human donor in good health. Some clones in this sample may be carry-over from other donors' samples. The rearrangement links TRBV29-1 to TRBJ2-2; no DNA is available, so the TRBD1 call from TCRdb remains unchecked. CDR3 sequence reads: CSVQGAGELFF.